This TCR beta chain was recorded in a study of cytomegalovirus exposure and HLA in healthy donors. Points from the study as a whole: An analysis that was carried out later associated about 17,000 TCR beta sequences with HLA alleles at 0.05 false discovery rate.

Trimming removed 1 base at V and 1 base at J, with 13 bases between. Germline lookup yields CDR1 MGHRA and CDR2 YSYEKL. The CDR3 loop spans 16 amino acids. Notes on this clone: Its cognate antigen is unknown.

A multiplex PCR was run with 60 Vbeta primers and 13 Jbeta primers. The protocol was immunoSEQ multiplex PCR, while the TCRdb copy is restricted to in-frame clones and leaves out a portion. The sample has fewer than 150,000 clones, about 78% seen once. Material: PBMCs. The clonotype comes from a male donor in good health and CMV-seronegative. The V gene is TRBV4-1, the J gene TRBJ2-5; TRBD1 is a possible D gene (6 bases). The CDR3 here is CASSQASPGAQETQYF. CDR3 coding DNA: TGCGCCAGCAGCCAAGCATCCCCAGGGGCCCAAGAGACCCAGTACTTC.